The 23 T cell receptor beta chains below all came from one sample that was sequenced in a study of T cell clonotyping in hematopoietic cell transplantation. The protocol was immunoSEQ multiplex PCR, while the TCRdb copy is restricted to in-frame clones and leaves out a portion. This table holds about 44,000 clones, around 94% found once. Sequencing was done on a sample of peripheral blood mononuclear cells. The receptors originated from a woman aged 45 to 65 in good health. Some clones in this sample may be carry-over from other donors' samples.

This sequence joins TRBV4-3 and TRBJ2-3; D is perhaps TRBD2 (7 bases). V dropped 4 bases and J dropped 0 bases, with 11 bases sitting between them. Germline assignment: CDR1 LGHNA and CDR2 YSLEER. The CDR3 is made up of 15 amino acids. The CDR3: CASSLAGASTDTQYF. CDR3 DNA sequence: TGCGCCAGCAGCCTGGCGGGGGCCAGCACAGATACGCAGTATTTT.

The chain combines TRBV7-6 with TRBJ1-1, with D unclear. The CDR3 is 13 amino acids. V was clipped by 4 bases and J by 3 bases, with 9 bases between them. CDR1 SGHVS and CDR2 FNYEAQ come from the germline V gene. As DNA, the CDR3 is TGTGCCAGCAGCTCCCTGGTAGACACTGAAGCTTTCTTT. It codes for CASSSLVDTEAFF. Based on the CDR3 plus reference TRBV7-6 and TRBJ1-1, the full variable domain is GAGVSQSPRYKVTKRGQDVALRCDPISGHVSLYWYRQALGQGPEFLTYFNYEAQQDKSGLPNDRFSAERPEGSISTLTIQRTEQRDSAMYRCASSSLVDTEAFFGQGTRLTVV.

The genes are TRBV27 and TRBJ1-2; the D is unclear. Germline loops: CDR1 MNHEY, CDR2 SMNVEV (reference sequence). The CDR3 is made up of 14 amino acids. Trimming shortened V by 0 bases and J by 4 bases, and 9 bases separated the two germline ends. CDR3 sequence: CASSLSVLSYGYTF. The CDR3 nucleotides are TGTGCCAGCAGTTTATCTGTGCTTAGCTATGGCTACACCTTC.

The V gene is TRBV7-2, the J gene TRBJ1-2, with 9 positions matching TRBD1. Trimming cost V 8 bases and J 7 bases; bases outside gene matches: 14. The CDR3 is 15 residues long. Per the germline V gene, CDR1 is SGHTA and CDR2 is FQGNSA. The CDR3 here is CASYPPTGGNGGYTF. The CDR3 DNA sequence: TGTGCCAGCTATCCCCCAACAGGGGGCAACGGTGGCTACACCTTC.

This clone was seen just once. The chain uses TRBV7-3 and TRBJ2-5; TRBD2 agrees at 8 bases. Germline V gene sequence: CDR1 SGHTA, CDR2 FQGTGA. V dropped 5 bases and J dropped 5; count of bases not matched to a gene: 13. This CDR3 has 16 amino acids. The CDR3 spells CASSERPRGGRETQYF. The CDR3 DNA follows: TGTGCCAGCAGCGAAAGGCCCCGGGGGGGCCGCGAGACCCAGTACTTC.

The chain couples TRBV5-1 to TRBJ1-4; D is unclear. Germline lookup yields CDR1 SGHRS and CDR2 YFSETQ. The CDR3 spans 15 residues. V lost 0 bases and J 5 bases, leaving 11 bases between the germline ends. The CDR3: CASSLDSSRNEKLFF. CDR3 bases: TGCGCCAGCAGCTTGGATAGCAGTCGAAATGAAAAACTGTTTTTT.

This chain joins TRBV28 and TRBJ2-3; 7 bases are a match to TRBD1. The V gene end was trimmed by 1 base and the J gene end by 1 base; junction bases not matched to a gene: 11. The CDR3 consists of 18 residues. Germline loops: CDR1 MDHEN, CDR2 SYDVKM. The CDR3 protein is CASSLYPPGQDGTDTQYF. Written as DNA, the CDR3 is TGTGCCAGCAGTTTATATCCCCCAGGACAGGACGGCACAGATACGCAGTATTTT.

This chain joins TRBV5-1 and TRBJ2-5; D possibly corresponds to TRBD2 (6 bases). The CDR3 loop spans 17 amino acids. Germline-derived CDR1 and CDR2 are SGHRS and YFSETQ. The ends were cut back, 1 base at V and 4 bases at J, with 20 bases in the middle. This CDR3 is CASSLFPGGAGGETQYF. For the CDR3, the DNA is TGCGCCAGCAGCTTGTTCCCCGGCGGGGCCGGGGGAGAGACCCAGTACTTC.

This chain uses TRBV5-6 with TRBJ2-7, with 8 bases fitting TRBD1. The CDR3 is 15 residues long. With 4 bases clipped from V and 2 bases from J, the junction kept 8 bases outside the gene matches. Germline V CDR1 and CDR2: SGHDT, YYEEEE. Here the CDR3 DNA reads TGTGCCAGCAGCCTGGCCTCACAGGGGGCCTACGAGCAGTACTTC. Translated, it gives CASSLASQGAYEQYF. The whole variable domain, remainder taken from reference TRBV5-6 and TRBJ2-7, is DAGVTQSPTHLIKTRGQQVTLRCSPKSGHDTVSWYQQALGQGPQFIFQYYEEEERQRGNFPDRFSGHQFPNYSSELNVNALLLGDSALYLCASSLASQGAYEQYFGPGTRLTVT.

The gene calls are TRBV6-5 and TRBJ2-2; maybe TRBD1 (6 bases). V shed 6 bases and J shed 1 base, with 9 bases lying between them. Germline values: CDR1 MNHEY, CDR2 SVGAGI. The CDR3 has 14 amino acids. As DNA, the CDR3 is TGTGCCAGCAGCGGACAGTTGAACACCGGGGAGCTGTTTTTT. Translated, it gives CASSGQLNTGELFF.

The rearrangement uses TRBV9 and TRBJ1-4, with D perhaps matching TRBD1 (5 bases). Germline V gene sequence: CDR1 SGDLS, CDR2 YYNGEE. Trimming shortened V by 2 bases and J by 4 bases, and 9 bases separated the two germline ends. The CDR3 contains 14 residues. CDR3 loop: CASSVLQDNEKLFF. In DNA form, the CDR3 reads TGTGCCAGCAGCGTTCTACAGGATAATGAAAAACTGTTTTTT.

This clone was detected only once. The chain combines TRBV27 with TRBJ1-1; D is unresolved. The CDR3 is made up of 14 amino acids. In germline, CDR1 is MNHEY, CDR2 SMNVEV (reference sequence). Deletions cut 5 bases from V and 1 base from J, with 11 bases between. The CDR3 DNA sequence: TGTGCCAGCAGTCCGACACCCACGAACACTGAAGCTTTCTTT. Its translation: CASSPTPTNTEAFF.

This clone was detected once. The V and J genes are TRBV7-2 and TRBJ2-5; D unclear. Germline CDR1 SGHTA, CDR2 FQGNSA. CDR3 size: 11 residues. The V and J ends lost 6 bases and 1 base respectively, with 3 bases between them. The CDR3, as DNA: TGTGCCAGCAGGGGCCAAGAGACCCAGTACTTC. This gives the protein CASRGQETQYF.

This chain uses TRBV11-2 with TRBJ2-3, with D perhaps assigned TRBD1 or TRBD2 (5 bases each). CDR1 and CDR2 from the germline V gene are SGHAT and FQNNGV. The CDR3 contains 14 residues. The V gene lost 3 bases and the J gene lost 6 bases, with 13 bases spanning the gap. CDR3 loop: CASSFYSGSDTQYF. DNA for the CDR3: TGTGCCAGCAGCTTTTATTCAGGGAGCGATACGCAGTATTTT.

V usage is TRBV6-5 and J usage is TRBJ1-4; D is unclear. Trimming took 6 bases from V and 4 from J, leaving 9 bases between them. The germline gives CDR1 MNHEY, CDR2 SVGAGI. The CDR3 has 13 residues. CDR3 nucleotide sequence: TGTGCCAGCAGCCCAGAGGTTAATGAAAAACTGTTTTTT. Protein sequence: CASSPEVNEKLFF.

This chain joins TRBV6-5 and TRBJ2-7, with D hard to call. The ends were cut back, 6 bases at V and 6 bases at J, with 12 bases in the middle. CDR3 length: 12 amino acids. The V gene's germline CDR1 is MNHEY and CDR2 SVGAGI. The CDR3 reads CASRVSNGEQYF. The CDR3 coding sequence is TGTGCCAGCAGGGTGAGCAACGGCGAGCAGTACTTC.

V and J are TRBV7-9 and TRBJ2-1, with TRBD2 as a possible D gene (5 bases). The V gene lost 2 bases and the J gene lost 7 bases, with 12 bases spanning the gap. CDR3 length: 14 residues. Germline assignment: CDR1 SEHNR and CDR2 FQNEAQ (reference sequence). Here the CDR3 reads CASSLSWTSNEQFF. In DNA form, the CDR3 reads TGTGCCAGCAGCTTATCGTGGACTTCTAATGAGCAGTTCTTC.

This clone showed up just once. The chain has TRBV5-5 and TRBJ2-2; D might be TRBD1 (6 bases). Germline V gene data show CDR1 as SGHKS and CDR2 as YYEKEE (reference sequence). Trimming removed 3 bases from V and 10 bases from J, with 13 bases in between. The CDR3 sequence is 13 residues long. The CDR3 sequence is CASSYHREEELFF. CDR3 sequence (DNA): TGTGCCAGCAGCTACCACAGGGAAGAGGAGCTGTTTTTT.

The CDR3 DNA sequence: TGTGCCAGCAGCTTAGCCGGGGGGGCCGAGAACGGGGAGCTGTTTTTT. It yields the protein CASSLAGGAENGELFF. The chain couples TRBV7-2 to TRBJ2-2; TRBD2 matches at 8 bases. CDR1 SGHTA and CDR2 FQGNSA come from the germline V gene. The CDR3 has 16 residues. Trimming removed 0 bases from V and 7 bases from J; junction bases left unmatched: 7.

This clone appeared once. This chain uses TRBV7-2 with TRBJ2-3; TRBD2 aligns across 8 bases. In germline, CDR1 is SGHTA, CDR2 FQGNSA. The CDR3 consists of 16 residues. J gave up 6 bases and V 1 base, and 9 bases lay outside the gene matches. The CDR3 spells CASSLVLGVAGDTQYF. In DNA, the CDR3 is TGTGCCAGCAGCTTAGTACTCGGTGTAGCGGGGGATACGCAGTATTTT.

This clone has just a few counts. J is TRBJ1-5 and V is TRBV19; 9 bases align to TRBD1. V dropped 6 bases and J dropped 4; count of bases not matched to a gene: 7. The length of the CDR3 is 15 residues. Germline CDR1 is LNHDA and CDR2 is SQIVND (reference sequence). CDR3 nucleotides: TGTGCCAGTAGGAGGTCCGGGACAGGGAATCAGCCCCAGCATTTT. It is translated as CASRRSGTGNQPQHF.

The CDR3 sequence: CASSLGFRIGHRSNTGELFF. DNA of the CDR3: TGTGCCAGCAGCTTGGGGTTCAGGATCGGGCACCGGTCGAACACCGGGGAGCTGTTTTTT. The rearrangement uses TRBV11-3 and TRBJ2-2; D ambiguous. This CDR3 is 20 amino acids long. The V and J ends lost 3 bases and 0 bases respectively, with 23 bases between them. Germline V lookup: CDR1 SGHNT, CDR2 YENEEA.

The sample holds one count of this clone. At one end the junction does not follow the germline gene, possibly because of a read error. This chain joins TRBV19 and TRBJ1-2; D unresolved. The V gene's germline CDR1 is LNHDA and CDR2 SQIVND (reference sequence). The CDR3 length is 11 residues. The CDR3 is CASRAVYRYTF. The CDR3 DNA reads TGTGCCAGTAGGGCGGTCTATCGCTACACCTTC.